One sample yielded the 30 T cell receptor beta chains listed below, sequenced in a study of cytomegalovirus exposure and HLA in healthy donors (dated by TCRdb to the late 2010s). To prepare the library, the immunoSEQ multiplex PCR assay was applied. The multiplex PCR relied on a mix of 60 forward primers for TCR Vbeta segments and 13 reverse primers for TCR Jbeta segments. Entries here come from immuneACCESS through TCRdb and include only in-frame sequences with V and J called. Some clones fail to appear in such tables; in the studies checked, an unresolved V gene covers under half of the shortfall, and the cause of the remainder is unknown. This sample comprises more than 200,000 clones, 82% of them detected only once. The ten largest clones represent approximately 6% of the sample. Specimen: PBMCs. These receptor sequences come from a man in his forties in good health and CMV-seropositive.

About this clone itself: The junction and the germline gene differ at one end; a read error may be behind it. This chain uses TRBV27 with TRBJ2-1; TRBD2 aligns across 11 bases. CDR3 length: 15 residues. Looked up from germline, CDR1 is MNHEY and CDR2 is SMNVEV (reference sequence). CDR3 coding DNA: TGTGCCAGCAGTTCCGGACTAGCGGGTTACAATGAGCAGCTCTTC. Protein sequence: CASSSGLAGYNEQLF.

This clone occurred once. This chain links TRBV27 with TRBJ1-1; TRBD1 aligns across 9 bases. CDR1 and CDR2 (germline): MNHEY, SMNVEV (reference sequence). V lost 6 bases, J lost 3 bases, and 11 bases stayed unmatched. The CDR3 length is 16 residues. Here the CDR3 reads CASSPGTGNVDTEAFF. CDR3 sequence (DNA): TGTGCCAGCAGCCCCGGGACAGGGAATGTAGACACTGAAGCTTTCTTT.

This chain connects TRBV7-9 to TRBJ2-1; 7 bases align to TRBD2. The CDR3 is 12 residues long. From germline, CDR1 is SEHNR and CDR2 FQNEAQ (reference sequence). V was pared by 7 bases and J by 9 bases, with 6 bases of the junction left unmatched. CDR3 nucleotides: TGTGCCAGCATTGGGACGGGGGGTGAGCAGTTCTTC. Its translation is CASIGTGGEQFF.

The chain links TRBV11-3 to TRBJ2-2, with D perhaps matching TRBD1 (6 bases). CDR3 length: 14 amino acids. Trimming removed 1 base from V and 6 bases from J, with 9 bases in between. The V gene's germline CDR1 is SGHNT and CDR2 YENEEA. This CDR3 is CASSLVQGAGELFF. The CDR3 bases are TGTGCCAGCAGCTTAGTACAGGGAGCCGGGGAGCTGTTTTTT.

This clone was seen only a few times. The chain recombines TRBV2 with TRBJ1-2; 7 bases align to TRBD1. Germline V gene data show CDR1 as SNHLY and CDR2 as FYNNEI. This CDR3 has 14 amino acids. The J segment lost 3 bases and the V segment lost 6 bases, leaving 7 bases of the junction unmatched. In DNA, the CDR3 is TGTGCCAGCAGAGTCAGAACAGGGGACTATGGCTACACCTTC. Protein: CASRVRTGDYGYTF. Drawing the rest from reference TRBV2 and TRBJ1-2, the complete variable domain is EPEVTQTPSHQVTQMGQEVILRCVPISNHLYFYWYRQILGQKVEFLVSFYNNEISEKSEIFDDQFSVERPDGSNFTLKIRSTKLEDSAMYFCASRVRTGDYGYTFGSGTRLTVV.

This clone was picked up a small number of times. The rearrangement joins TRBV11-2 to TRBJ2-2, with D possibly TRBD2 on 6 matching bases. Trimming pared 4 bases from V and 5 bases from J, leaving 17 bases between. The CDR3 has 16 amino acids. Germline CDR1 SGHAT, CDR2 FQNNGV. CDR3 nucleotides: TGTGCCAGCAGCTCCGGACTGGGGGGAAGGACCGGGGAGCTGTTTTTT. Translating gives CASSSGLGGRTGELFF.

The chain employs TRBV27 and TRBJ2-1, with a weak D call TRBD2 (5 bases). In germline, CDR1 is MNHEY, CDR2 SMNVEV (reference sequence). The CDR3 extends over 16 amino acids. With 6 bases removed from V and 1 base from J, the gap between germline ends came to 16 bases. The CDR3 DNA is TGTGCCAGCAGATACACGATGGGAGCTTCCTACAATGAGCAGTTCTTC. This translates into CASRYTMGASYNEQFF.

This sequence joins TRBV7-9 and TRBJ2-2; 7 nucleotides agree with TRBD2. The V segment lost 2 bases and the J segment 2 bases; nucleotides outside the gene matches: 5. The CDR3 sequence is 16 residues long. Germline CDR1 SEHNR, CDR2 FQNEAQ (reference sequence). The CDR3 nucleotides are TGTGCCAGCAGCTTATCGCTAGCGGATAACACCGGGGAGCTGTTTTTT. This codes for CASSLSLADNTGELFF.

The V call is TRBV7-2, the J call TRBJ2-1, with 9 bases fitting TRBD2. Looked up from germline, CDR1 is SGHTA and CDR2 is FQGNSA. The junction had 7 bases not matched to a gene; V was cut back by 2 bases and J by 5 bases. This CDR3 comprises 16 residues. The CDR3 DNA is TGTGCCAGCAGCTTACGGACTAGCGTACTCAACAATGAGCAGTTCTTC. This sequence encodes CASSLRTSVLNNEQFF.

This chain connects TRBV29-1 to TRBJ2-5, with D perhaps TRBD1 (5 bases). The V gene's germline CDR1 is SQVTM and CDR2 ANQGSEA. V was shortened by 4 bases and J by 4 bases, with 13 bases between the two germline ends. This CDR3 is 13 amino acids long. In DNA form, the CDR3 reads TGCAGCGTTGTAAGGGGATTTGGAGAGACCCAGTACTTC. Its protein product is CSVVRGFGETQYF. Full variable domain (missing parts from reference TRBV29-1 and TRBJ2-5): SAVISQKPSRDICQRGTSLTIQCQVDSQVTMMFWYRQQPGQSLTLIATANQGSEATYESGFVIDKFPISRPNLTFSTLTVSNMSPEDSSIYLCSVVRGFGETQYFGPGTRLLVL.

In its sample, this clone was seen a few times. V gene TRBV30 combines with J gene TRBJ2-5; tentatively, D is TRBD1 (6 bases). The end of the DNA is better explained by TRBJ2-7, so the J call may be wrong. The germline gives CDR1 GTSNPN, CDR2 SVGIG (reference sequence). CDR3 length: 13 amino acids. CDR3 sequence (DNA): TGTGCCTGGACCGTGGGGGCGCTCTACGAGCAGTACTTC. This sequence encodes CAWTVGALYEQYF.

The genes are TRBV5-6 and TRBJ2-7, with TRBD1 as a possible D gene (6 bases). The CDR3 contains 19 residues. The V gene's germline CDR1 is SGHDT and CDR2 YYEEEE. V was trimmed by 7 bases and J by 4 bases, leaving 33 bases between them. The CDR3 sequence: CASGSKGVPVGPGIYEQYF. In nucleotides, the CDR3 is TGTGCCAGCGGCTCCAAGGGGGTTCCGGTAGGCCCGGGGATTTACGAGCAGTACTTC.

The chain couples TRBV7-9 to TRBJ2-5; D is undetermined. The tail of the sequence fits TRBJ2-7 better, so the J call may be wrong. Germline assignment: CDR1 SEHNR and CDR2 FQNEAQ (reference sequence). This CDR3 has 11 residues. CDR3 in amino acids: CASSLSYEQYF. The CDR3 nucleotides read TGTGCCAGCAGCCTGTCCTACGAGCAGTACTTC.

The chain has TRBV4-2 and TRBJ2-7; TRBD2 aligns across 13 bases. The germline gives CDR1 LGHNA, CDR2 YNFKEQ. The ends lost 4 bases at V and 3 bases at J; junction bases unmatched: 6. This CDR3 region has 16 residues. The CDR3 spells CASSPTSGRSSYEQYF. The CDR3 DNA reads TGTGCCAGCAGCCCGACTAGCGGGAGGTCGAGCTACGAGCAGTACTTC.

The J gene is TRBJ2-3, the V gene TRBV27; D possibly corresponds to TRBD1 (5 bases). The CDR3 contains 13 residues. With 4 bases removed from V and 6 bases from J, the gap between germline ends came to 11 bases. The germline V gene encodes CDR1 MNHEY and CDR2 SMNVEV (reference sequence). The CDR3 sequence: CASSYQGVDTQYF. CDR3 DNA: TGTGCCAGCAGTTATCAGGGTGTGGATACGCAGTATTTT.

The V call is TRBV15, the J call TRBJ2-3; D may be TRBD1 (6 bases). CDR1 and CDR2 from the germline V gene are LNHNV and YYDKDF (reference sequence). The CDR3 consists of 16 residues. V was pared by 0 bases and J by 1 base, with 11 bases between. CDR3 DNA sequence: TGTGCCACCAGCAGAGATGCCGGACAGCGCACAGATACGCAGTATTTT. As protein: CATSRDAGQRTDTQYF.

The rearrangement uses TRBV25-1 and TRBJ2-5, with 9 bases fitting TRBD2. The CDR3 loop spans 15 amino acids. Germline CDR1 reads MGHDK; CDR2 reads SYGVNS. The ends lost 3 bases at V and 2 bases at J; junction bases unmatched: 4. In DNA form, the CDR3 reads TGTGCCAGCAGTGACCCTAGCGGGGTACAAGAGACCCAGTACTTC. It specifies CASSDPSGVQETQYF.

The CDR3 DNA follows: TGTGCCAGCAGCCAAAGGGCGGGACTCTCCTACAATGAGCAGTTCTTC. It is translated as CASSQRAGLSYNEQFF. V and J are TRBV14 and TRBJ2-1; weak D call: TRBD2 (6 bases). The germline CDR1 and CDR2 sequences are SGHDN and FVKESK. Trimming left V 2 bases short and J 0 bases short, with 11 bases between. The CDR3 contains 16 residues.

A few counts support this clone. The chain employs TRBV6-5 and TRBJ1-5, with D hard to call. The CDR3 totals 14 residues. Trimming removed 1 base at V and 0 bases at J, with 4 bases between. Germline assignment: CDR1 MNHEY and CDR2 SVGAGI. CDR3 nucleotides: TGTGCCAGCAGTTACTACGGTAGCAATCAGCCCCAGCATTTT. Residues: CASSYYGSNQPQHF.

This rearrangement joins TRBV7-3 to TRBJ2-2; a weak D match, TRBD1 (5 bases). The germline V gene has CDR1 SGHTA and CDR2 FQGTGA. The CDR3 is made up of 17 amino acids. V lost 5 bases and J 5 bases, leaving 21 bases between the germline ends. The CDR3 spells CASSPHDRITSTGELFF. CDR3 DNA: TGTGCCAGCAGCCCCCATGACAGAATAACCTCGACCGGGGAGCTGTTTTTT.

The chain uses TRBV11-2 and TRBJ2-3, with D unresolved. The CDR3 loop spans 19 amino acids. Germline values: CDR1 SGHAT, CDR2 FQNNGV. V was clipped by 1 base and J by 0 bases, with 20 bases between them. The CDR3 protein is CASSLVPNQEVTSTDTQYF. CDR3 bases: TGTGCCAGCAGCTTAGTCCCTAACCAAGAAGTAACTAGCACAGATACGCAGTATTTT.

V gene TRBV11-3 combines with J gene TRBJ2-1; possibly TRBD1 for D (6 bases). The CDR3 has 14 residues. The germline V and J ends were trimmed by 2 bases and 7 bases, with 12 bases remaining between them. Germline values: CDR1 SGHNT, CDR2 YENEEA. The CDR3: CASSLTGIGNEQFF. The CDR3 coding sequence is TGTGCCAGCAGCTTAACAGGGATTGGGAATGAGCAGTTCTTC.

The V gene is TRBV29-1, the J gene TRBJ2-5; D may be TRBD2 (5 bases). V shed 4 bases and J shed 2 bases, with 11 bases lying between them. The germline CDR1 and CDR2 sequences are SQVTM and ANQGSEA. This CDR3 contains 13 residues. CDR3 in amino acids: CSVVSGGQETQYF. Written as DNA, the CDR3 is TGCAGCGTTGTCTCGGGCGGGCAAGAGACCCAGTACTTC.

The chain has TRBV6-6 and TRBJ2-7; 8 bases agree with TRBD2. Unmatched junction bases numbered 7, after V lost 7 bases and J lost 2 bases. CDR1 and CDR2 from the germline V gene are MNHNY and SVGAGI (reference sequence). The CDR3 has 14 amino acids. Here the CDR3 reads CASNSGGATYEQYV. The DNA for the CDR3 is TGTGCCAGCAACTCGGGGGGGGCAACCTACGAGCAGTACGTC.

This clone appeared a single time. Here the CDR3 reads CATSSHGSPQETQYF. In DNA, the CDR3 is TGTGCCACCAGCAGTCACGGGAGTCCCCAAGAGACCCAGTACTTC. This chain links TRBV15 with TRBJ2-5, with D tentatively TRBD2 (6 bases). The CDR3 is 15 amino acids. V lost 3 bases, J lost 1 base, and 12 bases lay in between. CDR1 and CDR2 (germline): LNHNV, YYDKDF (reference sequence).

This sequence joins TRBV19 and TRBJ1-1; 8 bases match TRBD1. The CDR3 totals 12 residues. Germline assignment: CDR1 LNHDA and CDR2 SQIVND (reference sequence). Trimming removed 8 bases from V and 2 bases from J; junction bases left unmatched: 1. The CDR3 DNA is TGTGCCAGTGGGACAGGTAACACTGAAGCTTTCTTT. It specifies CASGTGNTEAFF.

This chain joins TRBV18 and TRBJ1-5, with 7 bases identical to TRBD1. V dropped 5 bases and J dropped 7; count of bases not matched to a gene: 11. CDR3 length: 15 amino acids. Germline V gene data show CDR1 as KGHSH and CDR2 as LQKENI. In DNA form, the CDR3 reads TGTGCCAGCTCAAGGGGGCCGGTCAGTGGACAGCCCCAGCATTTT. Its translation: CASSRGPVSGQPQHF.

The chain combines TRBV27 with TRBJ2-5; TRBD2 is a possible D gene (6 bases). Germline V gene sequence: CDR1 MNHEY, CDR2 SMNVEV (reference sequence). V gave up 4 bases and J gave up 5 bases, with 14 bases separating them. The CDR3 length is 14 residues. Here the CDR3 reads CASSWGPRGETQYF. Here the CDR3 DNA reads TGTGCCAGCAGTTGGGGACCCCGGGGGGAGACCCAGTACTTC.

This chain connects TRBV27 to TRBJ1-2; no firm D call. The germline V gene has CDR1 MNHEY and CDR2 SMNVEV (reference sequence). V lost 0 bases and J lost 5, with 13 bases in between. The CDR3 extends over 15 amino acids. DNA of the CDR3: TGTGCCAGCAGTTTATCGGCAGGTGTCCGGTATGGCTACACCTTC. It yields the protein CASSLSAGVRYGYTF.

The chain combines TRBV18 with TRBJ2-7; perhaps TRBD1 as D (6 bases). Germline CDR1 and CDR2: KGHSH and LQKENI. The CDR3 runs 14 residues. The V end lost 2 bases, the J end lost 7 bases, and 15 bases lay between the germline ends. CDR3 loop: CASSPDRPLGEQYF. The DNA of the CDR3 is TGTGCCAGCTCACCAGACAGGCCCCTGGGGGAGCAGTACTTC.